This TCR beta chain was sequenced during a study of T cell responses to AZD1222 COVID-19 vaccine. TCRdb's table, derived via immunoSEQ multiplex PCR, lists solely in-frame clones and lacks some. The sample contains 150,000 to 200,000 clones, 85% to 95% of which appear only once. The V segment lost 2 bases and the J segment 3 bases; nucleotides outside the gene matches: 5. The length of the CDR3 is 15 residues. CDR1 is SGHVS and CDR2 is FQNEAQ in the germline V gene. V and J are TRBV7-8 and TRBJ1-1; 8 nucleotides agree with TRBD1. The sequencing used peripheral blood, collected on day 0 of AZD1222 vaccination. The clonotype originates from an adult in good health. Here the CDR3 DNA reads TGTGCCAGCAGCTTACCCTCAGGGGGCCACACTGAAGCTTTCTTT. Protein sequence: CASSLPSGGHTEAFF.